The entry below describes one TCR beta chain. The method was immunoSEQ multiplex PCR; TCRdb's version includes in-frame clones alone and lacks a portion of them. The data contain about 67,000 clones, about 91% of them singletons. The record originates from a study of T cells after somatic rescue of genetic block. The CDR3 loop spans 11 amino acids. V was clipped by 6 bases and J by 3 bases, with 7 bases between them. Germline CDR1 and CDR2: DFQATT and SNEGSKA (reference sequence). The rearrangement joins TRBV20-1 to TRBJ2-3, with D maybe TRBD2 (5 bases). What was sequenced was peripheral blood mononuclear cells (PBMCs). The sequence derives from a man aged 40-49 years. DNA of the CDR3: TGCAGTGCCACGGGGACAGATACGCAGTATTTT. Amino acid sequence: CSATGTDTQYF.